The present TCR beta chain was sequenced within a study of response to subunit inactivated influenza vaccine (dated by TCRdb to 2017 to 2018). Some background on the complete study: The study used deep quantitative T cell receptor repertoire profiling to track responses to a trivalent subunit inactivated influenza vaccine. Study-level results and caveats: According to the authors, only a limited number of new T cells may be recruited by each seasonal influenza vaccination.

The method was RT-PCR. Instrument used: Illumina HiSeq 2500. TCRdb reprocessing: public reads trimmed at Q25 with fastp, clones called with MiXCR, in-frame beta chains kept. Every entry covers one CDR3 protein and lists the most common genes and DNA from its rows. Recorded for this sample are about 650,000 distinct CDR3 sequences; roughly 14% of them occurred a single time. 9.5% to 13% of the sample rests with the top ten. In this sample, this clonotype turned up a few times. This clone's antigen is unknown. The record has no base qualities; no much larger clone is one base away. V drops 5 bases and J drops 1 base, leaving 16 bases in between. The CDR3, cysteine through phenylalanine, is 16 amino acids long. Of all the DNA, just the CDR3 is kept, 48 bases in frame from base 1. CDR1 and CDR2 (SGHTA, FQGNSA) derive from the germline V gene.

The input for sequencing was PBMCs from blood, taken about 13 days after vaccination. Recombination joined TRBV7-2 with TRBJ2-3, with TRBD2 tentatively as D gene (5 bases match). The TCR was taken from a man in his fifties who received an inactivated influenza vaccine. Donor details come from another sample of the same person, matched by shared clones. The CDR3 region reads CASSIQFDGGTDTQYF. The sequenced DNA: TGTGCCAGCAGCATACAATTCGACGGGGGCACAGATACGCAGTATTTT.